This T cell receptor beta chain was profiled in a study of early T cells in non-severe SARS-CoV-2 infection. Study at large: The sequenced material was bulk RNA from unsorted whole blood, and its chains were unpaired. Study-wide points: Lookups in VDJdb leaned toward anti-spike CD8 responses and missed private and CD4 specificities.

This CDR3 region has 12 residues. Trimming removed 3 bases at V and 5 bases at J, with 7 bases between. Germline values: CDR1 LNHDA, CDR2 SQIVND (reference sequence). This clonotype showed up many times. Antigen: not known. As part of library construction, unique molecular identifiers were attached to individual cDNA molecules. TCRdb re-called the 5' RACE reads through MiXCR, storing one row per CDR3 protein. The repertoire includes 85,000 to 100,000 distinct CDR3 sequences, approximately 17% of them detected once, and over 0.95% sits in the top ten. The TCR sequence derives from an adult who was a healthcare worker with PCR-confirmed SARS-CoV-2 infection or an uninfected control (not recorded which). Material: whole blood. This sequence joins TRBV19 and TRBJ1-2, with no clear D. In DNA, the CDR3 is TGTGCCAGTAGTATCCCACGGTATGGCTACACCTTC. It yields the protein CASSIPRYGYTF.